One sample yielded the 24 T cell receptor beta chains listed below, sequenced in a study of STAT5B mutations in CD4+ large granular lymphocyte leukemia. Sequencing used immunoSEQ multiplex PCR; TCRdb keeps in-frame clones, though not all of them. The repertoire holds about 30,000 clones, 76% seen once, with about 2.1% in the top ten. What was sequenced was CD4+ T cells from blood buffy coats. Receptors were obtained from a human donor in good health.

The chain employs TRBV5-1 and TRBJ1-3; D is perhaps TRBD1 (5 bases). The CDR3 sequence is 16 residues long. V was shortened by 4 bases and J by 4 bases, with 18 bases between the two germline ends. CDR1 and CDR2 (germline): SGHRS, YFSETQ. DNA of the CDR3: TGCGCCAGCAGCAGGTCCCAGAATCAGGGAGGAAACACCATATATTTT. Its translation: CASSRSQNQGGNTIYF.

This clone was picked up one time. The CDR3 protein is CASSQDSGTGRYEQYF. The CDR3 DNA is TGTGCCAGCAGCCAAGATTCCGGGACAGGGCGCTACGAGCAGTACTTC. This chain uses TRBV4-2 with TRBJ2-7; 9 positions agree with TRBD1. The V and J ends lost 0 bases and 3 bases, in that order; junction bases with no gene match: 6. Germline assignment: CDR1 LGHNA and CDR2 YNFKEQ. The CDR3 contains 16 residues.

V usage is TRBV13 and J usage is TRBJ2-7; D is unresolved. Germline V gene lookup returns CDR1 PRHDT and CDR2 FYEKMQ (reference sequence). Trimming left V 5 bases short and J 0 bases short, with 8 bases between. This CDR3 has 13 amino acids. The CDR3: CASSQQVSYEQYF. Written as DNA, the CDR3 is TGTGCCAGCAGCCAGCAAGTCTCCTACGAGCAGTACTTC.

The chain links TRBV6-1 to TRBJ2-7, with 7 nucleotides matching TRBD2. This CDR3 is 15 amino acids long. With V trimmed by 7 bases and J by 5 bases, 14 bases remained unmatched. CDR1 is MNHNS, CDR2 SASEGT, per germline. The CDR3 sequence is CASTPGGRAAHEQYF. In DNA form, the CDR3 reads TGTGCCAGCACCCCGGGGGGTCGAGCCGCCCACGAGCAGTACTTC.

The J gene is TRBJ1-2, the V gene TRBV11-2, with a weak D call TRBD1 (5 bases). The length of the CDR3 is 13 residues. Between the trimmed V and J ends, which lost 5 bases and 5 bases, there was a span of 12 bases. The germline V gene encodes CDR1 SGHAT and CDR2 FQNNGV. This chain's CDR3 is CASSASGGYGYTF. In DNA form, the CDR3 reads TGTGCCAGCAGCGCATCCGGGGGGTATGGCTACACCTTC.

This clone was counted between two and nine times. The chain combines TRBV27 with TRBJ2-7; 11 bases line up with TRBD1. This CDR3 has 15 amino acids. Trimming cost V 1 base and J 2 bases; bases outside gene matches: 1. CDR1 and CDR2 from the germline V gene are MNHEY and SMNVEV (reference sequence). The CDR3 DNA follows: TGTGCCAGCAGTTTATGGGGACAGGGGGCCTACGAGCAGTACTTC. Amino acids: CASSLWGQGAYEQYF.

The chain uses TRBV19 and TRBJ1-5, with 7 bases lining up with TRBD1. Trimming at V came to 6 bases and at J to 5 bases, leaving 19 bases not matched to a gene. The CDR3 has 18 amino acids. CDR1 is LNHDA, CDR2 SQIVND, per germline (reference sequence). In nucleotides, the CDR3 is TGTGCCAGTAGCAAAGTTTTAAGGACAGGAGTCTCGCATCAGCCCCAGCATTTT. Protein: CASSKVLRTGVSHQPQHF.

Turning to this clone: At the DNA level, this CDR3 is encoded by other sequences in the same sample as well. V and J are TRBV4-3 and TRBJ1-1; no reliable D call. The germline CDR1 and CDR2 sequences are LGHNA and YSLEER. The CDR3 contains 14 residues. Trimming took 0 bases from V and 1 from J, leaving 6 bases between them. The CDR3 is CASSQEVRNTEAFF. CDR3 DNA sequence: TGCGCCAGCAGCCAAGAAGTCAGGAACACTGAAGCTTTCTTT.

V is TRBV27 and J is TRBJ1-1; D uncertain. The CDR3 loop spans 13 amino acids. V dropped 7 bases and J dropped 4 bases, with 13 bases sitting between them. Germline loops: CDR1 MNHEY, CDR2 SMNVEV (reference sequence). The CDR3 DNA is TGTGCCAGCAAAGGGCAGCGGTTCACTGAAGCTTTCTTT. Its protein product is CASKGQRFTEAFF.

This clone was seen a few times. The chain has TRBV5-1 and TRBJ2-3; D not certain. V was clipped by 4 bases and J by 1 base, with 19 bases between them. The CDR3 sequence is 17 residues long. Germline V CDR1 and CDR2: SGHRS, YFSETQ. DNA for the CDR3: TGCGCCAGCAGCCCGGACGGCGTGGGGTACGGCACAGATACGCAGTATTTT. Translated: CASSPDGVGYGTDTQYF.

This chain links TRBV4-3 with TRBJ2-1; tentative D call: TRBD2 (7 bases). The CDR3 is made up of 14 amino acids. Germline CDR1 is LGHNA and CDR2 is YSLEER. The V end was cut by 5 bases, the J end by 5 bases, with 13 bases between. The CDR3 nucleotides read TGCGCCAGCAGCTTAAGGGGGGGGGACAATGAGCAGTTCTTC. Its translation: CASSLRGGDNEQFF.

This chain joins TRBV6-5 and TRBJ2-3; no reliable D call. The ends were cut back, 4 bases at V and 0 bases at J, with 11 bases in the middle. Germline V CDR1 and CDR2: MNHEY, SVGAGI. This CDR3 is 15 amino acids long. The CDR3 nucleotides are TGTGCCAGCAGTTCCCGACATCCTAGCACAGATACGCAGTATTTT. Translated: CASSSRHPSTDTQYF.

The V and J genes are TRBV2 and TRBJ2-3, with TRBD1 as a possible D gene (5 bases). The CDR3 extends over 14 amino acids. Germline CDR1 is SNHLY and CDR2 is FYNNEI. V was clipped by 5 bases and J by 1 base, with 10 bases between them. Here the CDR3 reads CASSPRAGTDTQYF. CDR3 bases: TGTGCCAGCAGTCCCAGGGCGGGCACAGATACGCAGTATTTT.

CDR3 residues: CASSSTANYGYTF. DNA of the CDR3: TGTGCCAGTAGTTCTACAGCTAACTATGGCTACACCTTC. The rearrangement joins TRBV19 to TRBJ1-2; D is ambiguous. The length of the CDR3 is 13 residues. Deletions cut 5 bases from V and 0 bases from J, with 7 bases between. CDR1 and CDR2 from the germline V gene are LNHDA and SQIVND (reference sequence).

The J gene is TRBJ1-5, the V gene TRBV19, with D possibly being TRBD1 (5 bases). Trimming pared 3 bases from V and 9 bases from J, leaving 15 bases between. CDR3 length equals 14 residues. Germline V gene lookup returns CDR1 LNHDA and CDR2 SQIVND (reference sequence). For the CDR3, the DNA is TGTGCCAGTAGTATGGGACCAGGGAAATGGCCCCAGCATTTT. Protein sequence: CASSMGPGKWPQHF.

This chain connects TRBV5-1 to TRBJ2-2; 11 bases are a match to TRBD2. This CDR3 comprises 16 residues. Germline CDR1 SGHRS, CDR2 YFSETQ. Trimming removed 1 base from V and 5 bases from J; junction bases left unmatched: 4. CDR3 sequence (DNA): TGCGCCAGCAGCTTGCCGTTAGCGGGAGGGACCGGGGAGCTGTTTTTT. This gives the protein CASSLPLAGGTGELFF.

J is TRBJ2-7 and V is TRBV7-8; no clear D. The CDR3 is made up of 16 amino acids. Per germline, CDR1 SGHVS and CDR2 FQNEAQ. V lost 0 bases and J 0 bases, leaving 12 bases between the germline ends. CDR3: CASSLAGSISSYEQYF. CDR3 nucleotides: TGTGCCAGCAGCTTAGCGGGCAGCATCAGCTCCTACGAGCAGTACTTC.

This chain joins TRBV5-1 and TRBJ2-2; 8 bases are a match to TRBD2. This CDR3 is 14 amino acids long. The germline V gene encodes CDR1 SGHRS and CDR2 YFSETQ. The V segment lost 0 bases and the J segment 6 bases; nucleotides outside the gene matches: 1. CDR3 DNA sequence: TGCGCCAGCAGCTTGGATAGCGGGGCCGGGGAGCTGTTTTTT. Translating gives CASSLDSGAGELFF. Complete variable domain (other parts from reference TRBV5-1 and TRBJ2-2): KAGVTQTPRYLIKTRGQQVTLSCSPISGHRSVSWYQQTPGQGLQFLFEYFSETQRNKGNFPGRFSGRQFSNSRSEMNVSTLELGDSALYLCASSLDSGAGELFFGEGSRLTVL.

The chain joins TRBV19 to TRBJ1-4, with no clear D. Trimming stripped 5 bases from V and 3 bases from J, with 16 bases between. Germline V gene sequence: CDR1 LNHDA, CDR2 SQIVND (reference sequence). CDR3 length: 16 residues. CDR3 sequence: CASSSGLDGANEKLFF. The CDR3 nucleotides are TGTGCCAGTAGTTCGGGCCTGGATGGAGCTAATGAAAAACTGTTTTTT.

J is TRBJ2-1 and V is TRBV27; D assignment may be TRBD1 or TRBD2 (5 bases each). This CDR3 has 16 residues. Germline V gene data show CDR1 as MNHEY and CDR2 as SMNVEV (reference sequence). V lost 5 bases and J lost 0, with 14 bases in between. The CDR3, as DNA: TGTGCCAGCAGTACTAGGGGCCTCAGCTCCTACAATGAGCAGTTCTTC. This sequence encodes CASSTRGLSSYNEQFF.

The V gene is TRBV6-5, the J gene TRBJ2-7, with D perhaps TRBD1 (6 bases). Trimming shortened V by 4 bases and J by 8 bases, and 18 bases separated the two germline ends. CDR1 is MNHEY, CDR2 SVGAGI, per germline. This CDR3 is built from 14 residues. CDR3 amino acids: CASSFESGRGKQYF. The CDR3 DNA sequence: TGTGCCAGCAGTTTCGAGTCGGGCAGGGGCAAGCAGTACTTC.

This clone was counted between two and nine times. This chain connects TRBV18 to TRBJ1-5, with D unresolved. CDR3 length: 12 amino acids. The germline CDR1 and CDR2 sequences are KGHSH and LQKENI. V lost 4 bases and J lost 7, with 8 bases in between. Here the CDR3 DNA reads TGTGCCAGCTCACGGGAGGACCAGCCCCAGCATTTT. It yields the protein CASSREDQPQHF.

This chain connects TRBV9 to TRBJ2-7; the D is unclear. Between the trimmed V and J ends, which lost 3 bases and 6 bases, there was a span of 10 bases. This CDR3 contains 12 residues. The V gene's germline CDR1 is SGDLS and CDR2 YYNGEE. DNA for the CDR3: TGTGCCAGCAGCGCCTCCCTCGGCGAGCAGTACTTC. It is translated as CASSASLGEQYF.

The V call is TRBV5-1, the J call TRBJ2-7, with 9 bases identical to TRBD2. Germline lookup yields CDR1 SGHRS and CDR2 YFSETQ. The trim removed 2 bases at V and 6 bases at J, leaving 12 bases unmatched. The length of the CDR3 is 16 residues. The CDR3, as DNA: TGCGCCAGCAGCTTCTCCGTGGGAGCGGGAGGAGCCGAGCAGTACTTC. Protein sequence: CASSFSVGAGGAEQYF.